The text below deals with one T cell receptor (beta chain). The sample is drawn from a study of technical replicates of blood from a handful of donors. Profiled with immunoSEQ multiplex PCR; TCRdb holds only in-frame clones, not every one. The table lists fewer than 100,000 clones, approximately 96% of them singletons. The sample was T cells isolated from PBMCs. The TCR sequence derives from a human donor in good health.

The CDR3 DNA reads as TGTGCCAGCAGTGCTTCATCCAGCGGTGCCTACGAGCAGTACTTC. It yields the protein CASSASSSGAYEQYF. This sequence joins TRBV6-5 and TRBJ2-7; the D gene is possibly TRBD2 (5 bases). The V gene's germline CDR1 is MNHEY and CDR2 SVGAGI. Trimming stripped 5 bases from V and 2 bases from J, with 16 bases between. This CDR3 spans 15 amino acids.